Each of the 10 T cell receptor beta chains below was sequenced from the same sample in a study of identical twins. TCRdb independently ran MiXCR on the 5' RACE reads; one entry per CDR3 protein. The table includes just over 500,000 distinct CDR3 sequences, 22% detected once. The same data also contributed to another study, on T cells expressing NK-cell markers.

Sequencing was performed on CD4+ T cells sorted from blood. The source is a woman aged 18-29 years in good health.

V is TRBV20-1 and J is TRBJ2-1; D perhaps matches TRBD2 (6 bases). Germline V gives CDR1 DFQATT, CDR2 SNEGSKA (reference sequence). Trimming removed 3 bases at V and 3 bases at J, with 12 bases between. The CDR3 length is 14 residues. CDR3 in DNA: TGCAGTGCTAGGTTTGGGGGGATCTACAATGAGCAGTTCTTC. It yields the protein CSARFGGIYNEQFF.

As DNA, the CDR3 is TGCAGCGTGGGGGATAAGGGGGGCGGTGAAAAACTGTTTTTT. Protein sequence: CSVGDKGGGEKLFF. The gene calls are TRBV29-1 and TRBJ1-4; TRBD1 might be the D (6 bases). Germline CDR1 is SQVTM and CDR2 is ANQGSEA. This CDR3 is 14 amino acids long. V was cut by 6 bases and J by 7 bases, with 18 bases left in between.

The chain employs TRBV12-3 or TRBV12-4 and TRBJ2-3, with D maybe TRBD1 (6 bases). With 8 bases removed from V and 10 bases from J, the gap between germline ends came to 22 bases. This CDR3 comprises 14 residues. The CDR3 protein is CASELGHIEGAQYF. Written as DNA, the CDR3 is TGTGCCAGCGAATTAGGCCACATAGAGGGGGCGCAGTATTTT.

The genes are TRBV7-9 and TRBJ2-2; D unresolved. V was pared by 3 bases and J by 4 bases, with 12 bases between. The germline V gene encodes CDR1 SEHNR and CDR2 FQNEAQ (reference sequence). The CDR3 contains 15 residues. The CDR3 coding sequence is TGTGCCAGCAGCTTCCAAACTGGTTCCACCGGGGAGCTGTTTTTT. Amino acids: CASSFQTGSTGELFF.

V and J are TRBV9 and TRBJ2-1; maybe TRBD1 (6 bases). Trimming removed 0 bases at V and 9 bases at J, with 16 bases between. The CDR3 spans 15 residues. Germline loops: CDR1 SGDLS, CDR2 YYNGEE. The CDR3 sequence is CASSVAGERSREQFF. In nucleotides, the CDR3 is TGTGCCAGCAGCGTAGCAGGGGAGCGAAGTCGTGAGCAGTTCTTC.

This clonotype was picked up a small number of times. The chain couples TRBV10-3 to TRBJ2-1, with TRBD2 as a possible D gene (5 bases). CDR1 ENHRY and CDR2 SYGVKD come from the germline V gene. CDR3 length equals 12 residues. V was shortened by 4 bases and J by 9 bases, with 10 bases between the two germline ends. CDR3 amino acids: CAISAERGEQFF. The CDR3 DNA reads as TGTGCCATCAGTGCGGAACGGGGTGAGCAGTTCTTC.

The rearrangement uses TRBV20-1 and TRBJ2-5, with 9 bases identical to TRBD2. V gave up 1 base and J gave up 5 bases; unmatched junction bases: 8. Germline V gives CDR1 DFQATT, CDR2 SNEGSKA (reference sequence). The CDR3 totals 15 residues. CDR3: CSARVEELAGETQYF. In DNA, the CDR3 is TGCAGTGCTAGAGTCGAGGAGCTAGCGGGGGAGACCCAGTACTTC.

This clonotype has ten or more counts. The chain recombines TRBV6-6 with TRBJ1-5; D is unclear. V lost 6 bases and J lost 7, with 10 bases in between. The germline V gene encodes CDR1 MNHNY and CDR2 SVGAGI (reference sequence). The CDR3 extends over 12 amino acids. DNA of the CDR3: TGTGCCAGCAGACCGGCCAACCAGCCCCAGCATTTT. This sequence encodes CASRPANQPQHF.

The V call is TRBV20-1, the J call TRBJ1-4; 7 bases match TRBD1. Germline values: CDR1 DFQATT, CDR2 SNEGSKA (reference sequence). V was clipped by 8 bases and J by 7 bases; unmatched bases: 4. This CDR3 is built from 11 residues. The CDR3 spells CSTDRVEKLFF. DNA of the CDR3: TGCAGTACAGACAGGGTTGAAAAACTGTTTTTT.

This clonotype appeared a few times. This chain joins TRBV9 and TRBJ2-3; D possibly corresponds to TRBD1 (6 bases). The germline CDR1 and CDR2 sequences are SGDLS and YYNGEE. The CDR3 sequence is 15 residues long. Trimming shortened V by 4 bases and J by 0 bases, and 12 bases separated the two germline ends. The CDR3 reads CASSLRTASTDTQYF. CDR3 nucleotide sequence: TGTGCCAGCAGCCTCCGGACAGCCAGCACAGATACGCAGTATTTT.